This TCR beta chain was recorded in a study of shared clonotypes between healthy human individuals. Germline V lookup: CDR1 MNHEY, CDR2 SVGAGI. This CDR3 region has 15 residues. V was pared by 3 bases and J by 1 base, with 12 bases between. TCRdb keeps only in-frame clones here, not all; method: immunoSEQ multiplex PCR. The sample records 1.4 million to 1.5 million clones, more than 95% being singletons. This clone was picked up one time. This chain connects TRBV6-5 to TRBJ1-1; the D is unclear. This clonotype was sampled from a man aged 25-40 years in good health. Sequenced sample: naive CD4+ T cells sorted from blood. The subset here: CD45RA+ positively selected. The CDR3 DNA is TGTGCCAGCAGTTATACGACCCCCGAGAACACTGAAGCTTTCTTT. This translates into CASSYTTPENTEAFF.